A single sample is the source of the 29 T cell receptor beta chains below, sequenced in a study of identical twins. TCRdb reprocessed the 5' RACE reads with MiXCR, giving one entry per CDR3 protein. The table shows a few hundred thousand distinct CDR3 sequences, with roughly 7.1% occurring only once. These data were also filed under a second study, of T cells expressing NK-cell markers.

Sequencing used CD8+ T cells sorted from blood. These receptors all stem from a woman under 30 in good health.

This clonotype was counted at least ten times. The chain is built from TRBV4-2 and TRBJ1-1; D is uncertain. Germline V CDR1 and CDR2: LGHNA, YNFKEQ. This CDR3 region has 13 residues. V lost 0 bases, J lost 5 bases, and 7 bases lay in between. The chain's CDR3 is CASSQEYGTEAFF. CDR3 bases: TGTGCCAGCAGCCAAGAGTATGGGACTGAAGCTTTCTTT.

J is TRBJ1-2 and V is TRBV9; D is unresolved. Germline-derived CDR1 and CDR2 are SGDLS and YYNGEE. CDR3 size: 15 residues. V was pared by 4 bases and J by 3 bases, with 16 bases between. The CDR3 is CASSLYWSQDYGYTF. The DNA of the CDR3 is TGTGCCAGCAGCCTCTATTGGAGCCAGGACTATGGCTACACCTTC. Full variable domain (outside the CDR3, taken from reference TRBV9 and TRBJ1-2): DSGVTQTPKHLITATGQRVTLRCSPRSGDLSVYWYQQSLDQGLQFLIQYYNGEERAKGNILERFSAQQFPDLHSELNLSSLELGDSALYFCASSLYWSQDYGYTFGSGTRLTVV.

In its sample, this clonotype was seen a few times. The chain recombines TRBV12-3 or TRBV12-4 with TRBJ2-5; D not resolved. V lost 3 bases to trimming and J lost 5 bases, with 13 bases between them. The CDR3 is 14 residues long. The CDR3 region is CASSFNLGPETQYF. CDR3 bases: TGTGCCAGCAGTTTTAACCTGGGTCCGGAGACCCAGTACTTC.

This clonotype was observed many times. V and J are TRBV7-9 and TRBJ2-7, with no clear D. CDR3 length equals 13 residues. The V and J ends lost 4 bases and 1 base respectively, with 8 bases between them. The germline V gene has CDR1 SEHNR and CDR2 FQNEAQ (reference sequence). The CDR3 DNA is TGTGCCAGCAGCTCCCCCCTTTCCTACGAGCAGTACTTC. It yields the protein CASSSPLSYEQYF. Using reference TRBV7-9 and TRBJ2-7 for the parts outside the CDR3, the full variable domain is DTGVSQNPRHKITKRGQNVTFRCDPISEHNRLYWYRQTLGQGPEFLTYFQNEAQLEKSRLLSDRFSAERPKGSFSTLEIQRTEQGDSAMYLCASSSPLSYEQYFGPGTRLTVT.

Ten or more counts support this clonotype. The chain is built from TRBV5-6 and TRBJ2-5; D gene uncertain. The V end lost 5 bases, the J end lost 4 bases, and 12 bases lay between the germline ends. The germline gives CDR1 SGHDT, CDR2 YYEEEE. The CDR3 has 13 amino acids. CDR3 protein: CASSPPLVETQYF. The CDR3 coding sequence is TGTGCCAGCAGTCCGCCATTGGTAGAGACCCAGTACTTC. The full variable domain, in which reference TRBV5-6 and TRBJ2-5 provide the parts outside the CDR3, is DAGVTQSPTHLIKTRGQQVTLRCSPKSGHDTVSWYQQALGQGPQFIFQYYEEEERQRGNFPDRFSGHQFPNYSSELNVNALLLGDSALYLCASSPPLVETQYFGPGTRLLVL.

Only a few counts were recorded for this clonotype. This chain links TRBV30 with TRBJ2-1, with 7 nucleotides matching TRBD1. The CDR3 consists of 13 residues. With 7 bases clipped from V and 5 bases from J, the junction kept 8 bases outside the gene matches. Germline-derived CDR1 and CDR2 are GTSNPN and SVGIG (reference sequence). CDR3 DNA: TGTGCCTTAGGACAGGCAGGGGACAATGAGCAGTTCTTC. Protein sequence: CALGQAGDNEQFF.

This clonotype was seen at least ten times. This chain joins TRBV12-3 or TRBV12-4 and TRBJ2-2; D uncertain. With 3 bases removed from V and 6 bases from J, the gap between germline ends came to 8 bases. This CDR3 has 13 residues. This chain's CDR3 is CASSFGVAGELFF. CDR3 bases: TGTGCCAGCAGTTTTGGGGTGGCCGGGGAGCTGTTTTTT.

This clonotype was seen a few times. J is TRBJ2-5 and V is TRBV7-9, with D perhaps given as TRBD1 or TRBD2 (5 bases each). There are 14 residues in the CDR3. Germline CDR1 and CDR2: SEHNR and FQNEAQ (reference sequence). The V end was cut by 1 base, the J end by 0 bases, with 6 bases between. The CDR3 region has the DNA TGTGCCAGCAGCTTAGGGGGGAACCAAGAGACCCAGTACTTC. As protein: CASSLGGNQETQYF.

This clonotype was counted ten times or more. V and J are TRBV12-3 or TRBV12-4 and TRBJ2-1; perhaps TRBD1 as D (7 bases). The CDR3 totals 14 residues. The V gene lost 3 bases and the J gene lost 10 bases, with 16 bases spanning the gap. The CDR3 loop reads CASSFNGPGGEQFF. CDR3 coding DNA: TGTGCCAGCAGTTTTAACGGGCCAGGGGGGGAGCAGTTCTTC.

This clonotype was found many times. The V and J genes are TRBV7-9 and TRBJ2-5; D is unresolved. CDR3 length: 15 residues. V lost 4 bases, J lost 5 bases, and 17 bases lay in between. CDR1 SEHNR and CDR2 FQNEAQ come from the germline V gene (reference sequence). Here the CDR3 DNA reads TGTGCCAGCAGCTCCCACGATAGCTCTGGGGAGACCCAGTACTTC. It is translated as CASSSHDSSGETQYF.

The chain links TRBV12-3 or TRBV12-4 to TRBJ2-7; 8 bases agree with TRBD2. Trimming cost V 6 bases and J 1 base; bases outside gene matches: 20. The CDR3 is made up of 19 amino acids. CDR3 sequence reads: CASRPKRESAGPESYEQYF. The CDR3 nucleotides are TGTGCCAGCAGGCCGAAGCGGGAGTCCGCCGGACCTGAGTCCTACGAGCAGTACTTC.

This clonotype was picked up many times. The junction and the germline gene differ at one end; a read error may be behind it. The chain has TRBV29-1 and TRBJ2-1; possibly TRBD1 for D (5 bases). The CDR3 sequence is 13 residues long. The germline CDR1 and CDR2 sequences are SQVTM and ANQGSEA. The CDR3 DNA reads TGCAGCGCTGAACCCAGGGAATACAATGAGCAGTTCTTC. Encoded protein: CSAEPREYNEQFF.

This chain uses TRBV11-2 with TRBJ1-1, with TRBD1 as a possible D gene (6 bases). The CDR3 has 13 residues. Looked up from germline, CDR1 is SGHAT and CDR2 is FQNNGV. V was trimmed by 4 bases and J by 7 bases, leaving 13 bases between them. The CDR3: CASSWGRGVEAFF. The CDR3 region has the DNA TGTGCCAGCAGCTGGGGTAGGGGGGTTGAAGCTTTCTTT.

The chain combines TRBV4-2 with TRBJ1-1; TRBD1 is a possible D gene (5 bases). CDR1 and CDR2 (germline): LGHNA, YNFKEQ. V dropped 6 bases and J dropped 0 bases, with 11 bases sitting between them. The CDR3 covers 14 residues. CDR3 residues: CASRLRGMNTEAFF. The CDR3 nucleotides are TGTGCCAGCAGACTGCGGGGCATGAACACTGAAGCTTTCTTT.

This clonotype appeared many times. The V gene is TRBV12-3 or TRBV12-4, the J gene TRBJ2-1; tentative D call: TRBD2 (6 bases). This CDR3 spans 19 amino acids. Trimming cost V 4 bases and J 0 bases, with 22 bases left between them. The CDR3 sequence is CASSSPATRLVRSYNEQFF. The CDR3 nucleotides read TGTGCCAGCAGTTCCCCGGCAACAAGACTAGTTCGCTCCTACAATGAGCAGTTCTTC.

This clonotype showed up just a few times. The chain has TRBV18 and TRBJ2-1, with 12 bases lining up with TRBD2. The V gene end was trimmed by 5 bases and the J gene end by 7 bases; junction bases not matched to a gene: 6. The CDR3 spans 15 residues. Germline CDR1 reads KGHSH; CDR2 reads LQKENI. The CDR3 coding sequence is TGTGCCAGCTCATTCGGACTAGCGGGACCGAATGAGCAGTTCTTC. Protein product: CASSFGLAGPNEQFF.

J is TRBJ1-1 and V is TRBV4-2; D is undetermined. Trimming cost V 1 base and J 11 bases, with 11 bases left between them. The CDR3 runs to 12 residues. Per germline, CDR1 LGHNA and CDR2 YNFKEQ. CDR3 in DNA: TGTGCCAGCAGCCAAGGGGGTTACCTGGCTTTCTTT. Its protein is CASSQGGYLAFF.

The sample holds a few counts of this clonotype. The chain joins TRBV6-5 to TRBJ1-4, with D perhaps matching TRBD1 (5 bases). V was clipped by 0 bases and J by 7 bases, with 15 bases between them. Germline V gene sequence: CDR1 MNHEY, CDR2 SVGAGI. The CDR3 totals 16 residues. CDR3 residues: CASSYSQGGVGEKLFF. In DNA form, the CDR3 reads TGTGCCAGCAGTTACTCCCAGGGAGGTGTGGGTGAAAAACTGTTTTTT.

This clonotype was seen ten or more times. The gene calls are TRBV5-5 and TRBJ1-1; a possible D gene is TRBD1 (5 bases). Germline V gives CDR1 SGHKS, CDR2 YYEKEE (reference sequence). Trimming stripped 7 bases from V and 4 bases from J, with 11 bases between. The CDR3 covers 12 residues. CDR3 protein: CASFQGGTEAFF. The CDR3 DNA is TGTGCCAGCTTCCAGGGAGGCACTGAAGCTTTCTTT.

This chain uses TRBV7-6 with TRBJ2-1; 9 bases align to TRBD2. V lost 5 bases to trimming and J lost 6 bases; unmatched junction nucleotides: 11. Looked up from germline, CDR1 is SGHVS and CDR2 is FNYEAQ. The CDR3 is 16 amino acids. This CDR3 is CASSPPGGRAGNEQFF. CDR3 nucleotide sequence: TGTGCCAGCAGCCCCCCAGGCGGGAGGGCCGGCAATGAGCAGTTCTTC.

A note on this clonotype: With a much larger clone just one base away, this may be a read error. The chain has TRBV9 and TRBJ2-5; TRBD2 is a possible D gene (6 bases). This CDR3 comprises 13 residues. Per the germline V gene, CDR1 is SGDLS and CDR2 is YYNGEE. CDR3 in DNA: TGTGCCAGCAGCGGCGACTGGGGGGAGACCCAGCACTTC. Its protein is CASSGDWGETQHF.

This clonotype was seen ten or more times. CDR3 loop: CASSQGWGRVVAFF. CDR3 bases: TGTGCCAGCAGCCAAGGCTGGGGAAGGGTGGTGGCTTTCTTT. The chain has TRBV3-1 and TRBJ1-1; no clear D gene. Looked up from germline, CDR1 is LGHDT and CDR2 is YNNKEL (reference sequence). The ends were cut back, 1 base at V and 11 bases at J, with 17 bases in the middle. The CDR3 sequence is 14 residues long.

In the case of this clonotype: A read error may account for a junction end that differs from germline. CDR3 residues: CASSLGLGNYEKYF. The CDR3 DNA follows: TGTGCCAGCAGCTTAGGCCTCGGCAATTACGAGAAGTACTTC. V is TRBV13 and J is TRBJ2-7; D is ambiguous. CDR1 is PRHDT and CDR2 is FYEKMQ in the germline V gene (reference sequence). This CDR3 spans 14 amino acids.

This clonotype was counted between two and nine times. J is TRBJ1-1 and V is TRBV5-1; no definite D call. Germline CDR1 is SGHRS and CDR2 is YFSETQ. The CDR3 is made up of 14 amino acids. V lost 4 bases to trimming and J lost 1 base, with 11 bases between them. CDR3 loop: CASSETTTNTEAFF. The CDR3 bases are TGCGCCAGCAGCGAAACGACGACGAACACTGAAGCTTTCTTT.

Many counts were recorded for this clonotype. The chain couples TRBV20-1 to TRBJ2-5; 7 bases match TRBD1. V lost 6 bases, J lost 4 bases, and 17 bases stayed unmatched. Germline CDR1 DFQATT, CDR2 SNEGSKA (reference sequence). The CDR3 covers 16 residues. The CDR3 DNA reads TGCAGTGCCCGATCGAAAGGGGGACAGAGGGTAGAGACCCAGTACTTC. Residues: CSARSKGGQRVETQYF.

V usage is TRBV27 and J usage is TRBJ2-7, with D perhaps assigned TRBD1 or TRBD2 (6 bases each). CDR1 is MNHEY and CDR2 is SMNVEV in the germline V gene (reference sequence). The ends were cut back, 2 bases at V and 4 bases at J, with 15 bases in the middle. The CDR3 extends over 15 amino acids. In DNA, the CDR3 is TGTGCCAGCAGTTTAAGGGGTGAGGGGGGATACGAGCAGTACTTC. It codes for CASSLRGEGGYEQYF.

This clonotype has only a few counts. The chain carries TRBV5-1 and TRBJ1-2, with D hard to call. This CDR3 is built from 13 residues. The germline V gene has CDR1 SGHRS and CDR2 YFSETQ. Trimming shortened V by 2 bases and J by 5 bases, and 10 bases separated the two germline ends. CDR3 DNA: TGCGCCAGCAGCTTTAGGACTGATTATGGCTACACCTTC. Its protein is CASSFRTDYGYTF.

The rearrangement links TRBV10-1 to TRBJ2-5; TRBD1 matches at 10 bases. Germline V CDR1 and CDR2: WNHNN, SYGVQD (reference sequence). The CDR3 loop spans 15 amino acids. Trimming at V came to 11 bases and at J to 2 bases, leaving 11 bases not matched to a gene. CDR3 protein: CACQTGGGGQETQYF. The CDR3 DNA is TGCGCCTGCCAGACAGGGGGCGGTGGACAAGAGACCCAGTACTTC.

The chain couples TRBV9 to TRBJ1-1; maybe TRBD1 (6 bases). V was shortened by 1 base and J by 2 bases, with 9 bases between the two germline ends. This CDR3 has 14 residues. Germline-derived CDR1 and CDR2 are SGDLS and YYNGEE. Here the CDR3 reads CASSVWGANTEAFF. As DNA, the CDR3 is TGTGCCAGCAGCGTATGGGGGGCCAACACTGAAGCTTTCTTT. The variable domain in full, completed from reference TRBV9 and TRBJ1-1, reads DSGVTQTPKHLITATGQRVTLRCSPRSGDLSVYWYQQSLDQGLQFLIQYYNGEERAKGNILERFSAQQFPDLHSELNLSSLELGDSALYFCASSVWGANTEAFFGQGTRLTVV.